One and the same sample provided the 5 T cell receptor beta chains below, sequenced in a study of OX40 agonist ivuxolimab in advanced cancers. Assay: immunoSEQ multiplex PCR; the TCRdb copy retains only in-frame clones and omits some. The sample has about 45,000 clones; 80% to 90% are singletons. Sequenced material: CD4+ or CD8+ T cells sorted from blood, taken in a trial of the OX40 agonist ivuxolimab. The receptors stem from an adult with an advanced solid tumor such as melanoma, head and neck, liver or kidney cancer.

This sequence joins TRBV5-1 and TRBJ2-3; D gene ambiguous. This CDR3 has 15 residues. Trimming cost V 2 bases and J 2 bases, with 12 bases left between them. In germline, CDR1 is SGHRS, CDR2 YFSETQ. For the CDR3, the DNA is TGCGCCAGCAGCTTTATGGGCGTCCTCACAGATACGCAGTATTTT. This sequence encodes CASSFMGVLTDTQYF. The full variable domain, with the rest looked up from reference TRBV5-1 and TRBJ2-3, is KAGVTQTPRYLIKTRGQQVTLSCSPISGHRSVSWYQQTPGQGLQFLFEYFSETQRNKGNFPGRFSGRQFSNSRSEMNVSTLELGDSALYLCASSFMGVLTDTQYFGPGTRLTVL.

The rearrangement links TRBV4-1 to TRBJ1-1; TRBD1 agrees at 8 bases. The V segment lost 6 bases and the J segment 11 bases; nucleotides outside the gene matches: 8. This CDR3 has 12 amino acids. CDR1 and CDR2 from the germline V gene are MGHRA and YSYEKL. CDR3 amino acids: CASRSTGGAAFF. CDR3 nucleotide sequence: TGCGCCAGCAGGAGCACAGGGGGTGCGGCTTTCTTT.

The chain recombines TRBV18 with TRBJ1-4; TRBD1 matches 9 bases. The CDR3 runs to 19 residues. Germline assignment: CDR1 KGHSH and CDR2 LQKENI. V gave up 1 base and J gave up 7 bases; unmatched junction bases: 16. The CDR3 sequence: CASSPLRTGEISRGEKLFF. In nucleotides, the CDR3 is TGTGCCAGCTCACCACTGAGGACAGGGGAGATTAGTCGCGGTGAAAAACTGTTTTTT.

The chain carries TRBV5-1 and TRBJ1-2; TRBD1 matches at 9 bases. CDR1 is SGHRS and CDR2 is YFSETQ in the germline V gene. The CDR3 consists of 14 residues. The V gene end was trimmed by 4 bases and the J gene end by 4 bases; junction bases not matched to a gene: 5. Written as DNA, the CDR3 is TGCGCCAGCAGCAAGGACAGGGGTATCTATGGCTACACCTTC. Translated, it gives CASSKDRGIYGYTF.

V usage is TRBV5-5 and J usage is TRBJ2-7; D is uncertain. The ends were cut back, 0 bases at V and 2 bases at J, with 9 bases in the middle. This CDR3 is 14 amino acids long. Per the germline V gene, CDR1 is SGHKS and CDR2 is YYEKEE (reference sequence). The CDR3 bases are TGTGCCAGCAGCTTGGGGCGGAACCCCTACGAGCAGTACTTC. Its protein product is CASSLGRNPYEQYF.